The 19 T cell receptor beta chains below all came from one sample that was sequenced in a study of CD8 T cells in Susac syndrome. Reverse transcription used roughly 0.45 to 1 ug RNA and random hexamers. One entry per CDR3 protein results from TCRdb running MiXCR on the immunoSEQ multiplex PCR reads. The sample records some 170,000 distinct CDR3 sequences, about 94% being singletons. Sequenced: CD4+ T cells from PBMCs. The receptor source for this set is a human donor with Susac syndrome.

The DNA for the CDR3 is TGTGCCAGCAGCTCCGTCCGTAGCTCGGGAGGGCGTCACGAGCAGTACTTC. Translating it yields CASSSVRSSGGRHEQYF. The J gene is TRBJ2-7, the V gene TRBV13; 8 nucleotides agree with TRBD2. Germline V gene data show CDR1 as PRHDT and CDR2 as FYEKMQ (reference sequence). V was clipped by 4 bases and J by 5 bases; unmatched bases: 16. The length of the CDR3 is 17 residues.

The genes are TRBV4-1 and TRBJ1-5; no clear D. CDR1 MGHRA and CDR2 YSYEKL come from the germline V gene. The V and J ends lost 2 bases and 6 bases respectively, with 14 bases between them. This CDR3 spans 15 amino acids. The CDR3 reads CASSQFSRLPQPQHF. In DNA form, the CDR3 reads TGCGCCAGCAGCCAATTTTCTAGGTTGCCTCAGCCCCAGCATTTT.

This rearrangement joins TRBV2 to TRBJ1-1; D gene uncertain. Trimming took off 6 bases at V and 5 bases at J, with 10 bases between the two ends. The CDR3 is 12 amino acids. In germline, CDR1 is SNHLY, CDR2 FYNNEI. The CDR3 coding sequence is TGTGCCAGCAGGGGGTTACAGACTGAAGCTTTCTTT. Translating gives CASRGLQTEAFF.

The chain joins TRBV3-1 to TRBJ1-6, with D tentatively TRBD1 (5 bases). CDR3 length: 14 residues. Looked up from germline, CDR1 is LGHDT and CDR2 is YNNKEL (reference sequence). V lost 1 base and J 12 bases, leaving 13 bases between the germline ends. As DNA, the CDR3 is TGTGCCAGCAGCCAAGGCCGGCAGGGCCTACCCCTCCACTTT. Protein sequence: CASSQGRQGLPLHF.

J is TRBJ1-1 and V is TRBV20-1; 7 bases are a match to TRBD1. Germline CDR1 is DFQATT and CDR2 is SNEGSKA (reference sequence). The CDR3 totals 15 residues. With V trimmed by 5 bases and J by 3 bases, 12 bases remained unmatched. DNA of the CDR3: TGCAGTGCTTACCGGGACAGCAGGTCGGACACTGAAGCTTTCTTT. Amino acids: CSAYRDSRSDTEAFF.

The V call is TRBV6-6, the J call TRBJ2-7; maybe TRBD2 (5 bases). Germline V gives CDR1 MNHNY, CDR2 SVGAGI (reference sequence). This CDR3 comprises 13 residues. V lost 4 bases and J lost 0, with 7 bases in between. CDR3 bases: TGTGCCAGCAGTTCCGCGGGCTCCTACGAGCAGTACTTC. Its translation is CASSSAGSYEQYF.

DNA of the CDR3: TGCAGCGGCCTCCAGGGGGCGGGGAATGAGCAGTTCTTC. Its translation is CSGLQGAGNEQFF. V gene TRBV29-1 combines with J gene TRBJ2-1; the match to TRBD1 covers 8 bases. J was trimmed by 7 bases and V by 7 bases; bases with no gene match: 9. This CDR3 contains 13 residues. Germline CDR1 is SQVTM and CDR2 is ANQGSEA.

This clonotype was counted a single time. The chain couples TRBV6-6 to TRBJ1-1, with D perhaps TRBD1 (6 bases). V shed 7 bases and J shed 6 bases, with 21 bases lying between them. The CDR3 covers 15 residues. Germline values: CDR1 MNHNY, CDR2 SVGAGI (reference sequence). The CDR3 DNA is TGTGCCAGCACCCCTCCCAAGGGGGTCTCGGCTGAAGCTTTCTTT. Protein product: CASTPPKGVSAEAFF.

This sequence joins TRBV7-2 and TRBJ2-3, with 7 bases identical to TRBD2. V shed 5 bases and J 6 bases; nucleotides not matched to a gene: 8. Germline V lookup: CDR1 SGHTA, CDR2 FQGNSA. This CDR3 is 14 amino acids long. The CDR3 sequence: CASSPRTSGDTQYF. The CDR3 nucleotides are TGTGCCAGCAGCCCCCGGACTAGTGGGGATACGCAGTATTTT.

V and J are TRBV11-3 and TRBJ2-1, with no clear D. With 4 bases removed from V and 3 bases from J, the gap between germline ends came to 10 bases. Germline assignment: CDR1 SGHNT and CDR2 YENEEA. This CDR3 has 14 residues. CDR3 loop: CASSSSVGYNEQFF. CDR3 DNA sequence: TGTGCCAGCAGCTCCTCCGTGGGCTACAATGAGCAGTTCTTC.

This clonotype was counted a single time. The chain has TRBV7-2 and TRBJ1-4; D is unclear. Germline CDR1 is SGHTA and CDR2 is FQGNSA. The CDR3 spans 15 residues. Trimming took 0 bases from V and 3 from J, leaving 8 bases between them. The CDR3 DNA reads TGTGCCAGCAGCTTAGCGGGTCAGGCTAATGAAAAACTGTTTTTT. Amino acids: CASSLAGQANEKLFF. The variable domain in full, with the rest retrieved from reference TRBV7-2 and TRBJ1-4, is GAGVSQSPSNKVTEKGKDVELRCDPISGHTALYWYRQSLGQGLEFLIYFQGNSAPDKSGLPSDRFSAERTGGSVSTLTIQRTQQEDSAVYLCASSLAGQANEKLFFGSGTQLSVL.

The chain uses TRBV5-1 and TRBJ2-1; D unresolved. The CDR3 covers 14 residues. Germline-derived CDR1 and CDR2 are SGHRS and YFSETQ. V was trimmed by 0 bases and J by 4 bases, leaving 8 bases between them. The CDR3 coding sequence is TGCGCCAGCAGCTTGGAGGGAACTTACAATGAGCAGTTCTTC. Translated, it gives CASSLEGTYNEQFF.

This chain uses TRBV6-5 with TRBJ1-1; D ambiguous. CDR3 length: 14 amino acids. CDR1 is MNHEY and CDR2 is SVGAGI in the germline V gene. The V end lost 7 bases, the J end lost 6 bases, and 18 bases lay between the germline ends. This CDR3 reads CASTRDPGRAEAFF. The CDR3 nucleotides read TGTGCCAGCACCAGAGACCCCGGGCGGGCTGAAGCTTTCTTT.

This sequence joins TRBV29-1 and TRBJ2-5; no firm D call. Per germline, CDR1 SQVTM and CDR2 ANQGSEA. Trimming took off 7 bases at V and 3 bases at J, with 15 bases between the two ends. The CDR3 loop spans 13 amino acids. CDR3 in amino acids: CSAGENTKETQYF. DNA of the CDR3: TGCAGCGCCGGCGAGAACACAAAAGAGACCCAGTACTTC.

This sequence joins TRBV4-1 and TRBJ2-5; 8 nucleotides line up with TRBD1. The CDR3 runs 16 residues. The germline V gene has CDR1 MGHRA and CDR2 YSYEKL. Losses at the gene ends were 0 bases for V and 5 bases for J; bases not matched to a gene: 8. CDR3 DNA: TGCGCCAGCAGCCAAGAAGGGGCCAGGGGGCGGGAGACCCAGTACTTC. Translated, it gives CASSQEGARGRETQYF.

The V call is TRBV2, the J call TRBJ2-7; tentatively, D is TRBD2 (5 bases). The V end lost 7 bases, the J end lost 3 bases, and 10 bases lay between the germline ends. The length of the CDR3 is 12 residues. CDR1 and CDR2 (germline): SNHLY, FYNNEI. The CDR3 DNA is TGTGCCAGCATCAGAGGAGGCTACGAGCAGTACTTC. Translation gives CASIRGGYEQYF.

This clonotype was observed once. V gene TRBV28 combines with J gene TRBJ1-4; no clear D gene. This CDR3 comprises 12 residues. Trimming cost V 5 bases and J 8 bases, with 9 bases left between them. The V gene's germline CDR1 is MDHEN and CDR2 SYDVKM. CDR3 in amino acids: CASSPLGEKLFF. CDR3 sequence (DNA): TGTGCCAGCAGTCCCCTCGGAGAAAAACTGTTTTTT.

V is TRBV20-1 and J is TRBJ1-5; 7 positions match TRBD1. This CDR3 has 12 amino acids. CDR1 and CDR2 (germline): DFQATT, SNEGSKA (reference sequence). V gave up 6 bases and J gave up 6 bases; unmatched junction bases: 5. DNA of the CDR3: TGCAGTGCAGTAGGGGGCTTTCAGCCCCAGCATTTT. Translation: CSAVGGFQPQHF.

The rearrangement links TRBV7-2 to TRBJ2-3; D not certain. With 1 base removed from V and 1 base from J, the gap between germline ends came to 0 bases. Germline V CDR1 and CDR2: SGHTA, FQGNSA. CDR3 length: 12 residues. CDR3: CASSLGTDTQYF. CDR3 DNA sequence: TGTGCCAGCAGCTTAGGCACAGATACGCAGTATTTT.